The T cell receptor beta chain under discussion was sequenced for a study of T cell responses to AZD1222 COVID-19 vaccine. Whole-study findings and limits: Repertoires were collected only later (after the peak T cell response had occurred). Mapped onto spike, vaccine-associated CD4 TCRs spanned it and were dominant at 160-218 and 743-854.

Concerning this clone itself: Its antigen is currently unknown.

Here immunoSEQ multiplex PCR was the method, and the copy in TCRdb shows in-frame clones only, minus some. The sample lists 95,000 to 110,000 clones; 75% to 90% were seen once. This CDR3 region has 16 residues. The V end lost 1 base, the J end lost 5 bases, and 14 bases lay between the germline ends. Germline CDR1 reads LGHNA; CDR2 reads YSLEER. The chain has TRBV4-3 and TRBJ2-2, with a possible D match to TRBD2 (6 bases). Specimen: peripheral blood, collected on day 0 of AZD1222 vaccination. This clonotype originated in an adult in good health. CDR3 in amino acids: CASSQARGGGTGELFF. As DNA, the CDR3 is TGCGCCAGCAGCCAAGCACGGGGTGGAGGGACCGGGGAGCTGTTTTTT.